Sequencing of this T cell receptor (beta chain) was carried out in a study of T cell responses to AZD1222 COVID-19 vaccine (dated by TCRdb to about 2021). Concerning the study at large: Because spike-specific TCR depth and breadth did not differ between the two schedules, AZD1222 recipients who got a second dose at roughly 4 weeks were pooled with those who got a second dose at roughly 12 weeks. TCR sequencing covered over 230 trial participants: around 210 given two doses of AZD1222 and 26 given two doses of MenACWY control vaccine. Trial participants were enrolled by age into 18-55, 56-69 and 70-plus year subgroups, with 148, 28 and 57 TCR-sequenced participants respectively. Findings and caveats that apply to the study as a whole: Most participants were white British and females outnumbered males, and the authors suggested that clonal diversity may have been underestimated. In the small 56-69-year group, the increase in depth fell short of significance, most likely because of low power. Because no day 14 peak-response samples were available, the repertoires could be characterized only after the peak T cell response. Epitopes outside the regions mutated in the B.1.351 and B.1.1.7 variants were reportedly recognized by nearly half of the unique spike-specific TCRs. Conclusions about previously exposed vaccinees are limited because only five to seven AZD1222 recipients were SARS-CoV-2 seropositive at baseline. After two AZD1222 doses, spike-specific TCR breadth and depth were significantly higher than at day 0 and than in MenACWY recipients. The whole spike protein was spanned by vaccine-associated CD4 TCRs, and dominant responses were seen in regions 160-218 and 743-854.

Trimming accounts for 3 bases at V and 1 base at J, while the number of junction bases matched to no gene is 9. Reading from cysteine to phenylalanine, the CDR3 counts 16 amino acids. This entry keeps only the CDR3 DNA: 48 bases, framed from base 1. CDR1 and CDR2, per the germline V gene, are SGHDT and YYEEEE. With regard to this clone: Which antigen it targets is not known. No base-level quality is on record; no much larger clone is a single base apart.

The time point label, as the study defines it: baseline before first vaccination. Samples from vaccinated people were obtained from the UK trials COV001 and COV002, which included a single-blind randomized controlled phase 2/3 trial of AZD1222 (ChAdOx1 nCoV-19) in healthy adults. For TCRbeta chain sequencing, PBMC samples from trial participants were taken at day 0 and at day 28 after the second dose. The CDR3 regions of human TCRbeta chains were subjected to immunosequencing. From the authors' description of their analysis: Repertoire TCRs were checked for matches against a reference library of SARS-CoV-2-specific TCRs that had been generated using the MIRA antigen-specificity platform. Breadth was defined as the fraction of unique TCRs that were SARS-CoV-2-associated, and depth was defined as the fraction of total T cells that were SARS-CoV-2-associated. Each spike-specific TCR was assigned to its reactive spike region and to a CD4 or CD8 class using the MIRA data. Log10-transformed breadth and depth values were compared by one-way ANOVA with Sidak's multiple comparisons tests. TCRdb provides this immuneACCESS table in a form limited to in-frame rearrangements. Some clones are lacking; in checked studies, under half of them reflect an unresolved V gene, and why the rest are absent is not known. Clonal size and the V and J genes are those of that table, whereas D and trimming came from the DNA. The sample table holds 150,000 to 200,000 clones, of which just under 95% were seen once. The ten largest clones take up 1.1% to 1.5% of the sample.

The receptor was isolated from an adult in good health. Source: peripheral blood, taken on day 0 of AZD1222 vaccination. This chain joins TRBV5-6 to TRBJ1-1; 7 central nucleotides agree with TRBD1. The DNA reads as follows: TGTGCCAGCAGCTCTAGACAGGGCCGATCGAACACTGAAGCTTTCTTT. This is translated as CASSSRQGRSNTEAFF.